This TCR beta chain was captured in a study of T cells in Graves' hyperthyroidism and ophthalmopathy. Across the study: Peripheral blood samples were taken at initial diagnosis, prior to any treatment. Study observations and caveats: A model using 13 V-J features told ophthalmopathy apart from stable hyperthyroidism.

In regard to this clonotype: What it binds is unknown.

Amplification of TCR beta CDR3 regions used RNA as the template. Initially, a first-round RT-PCR of the TCR CDR3 employed the HTBI primer set. Using its own MiXCR run on the multiplex PCR reads, TCRdb lists one record per CDR3 protein. Found here are under 300,000 distinct CDR3 sequences, roughly 22% of them singletons; the top ten hold under 65%. The V gene's germline CDR1 is SGHDT and CDR2 YYEEEE. The CDR3 loop spans 13 amino acids. V lost 1 base and J 5 bases, leaving 9 bases between the germline ends. For ophthalmopathy patients, the Clinical Activity Score was at least 3 and the NOSPECS grade at least 4; duration was under 3 months. Diagnosing involved the use of clinical symptoms, serum thyroxine and TRAb, thyroid ultrasound and orbital computed tomography.

The specimen was blood. The chain recombines TRBV5-6 with TRBJ2-5; D possibly matches TRBD1 or TRBD2 (6 bases each). The sequence was obtained from a man aged 30-40 years with Graves' ophthalmopathy. The CDR3 protein is CASSLWGAETQYF. The CDR3, as DNA: TGTGCCAGCAGCTTGTGGGGGGCTGAGACCCAGTACTTC.